This T cell receptor (beta chain) was captured by sequencing in a study of T-cell reconstitution after alpha-beta-depleted transplantation in children. The TCRbeta library was prepared with unique molecular identifiers. Via MiXCR, TCRdb re-called the PCR reads, giving one row per CDR3 protein. Of around 450,000 distinct CDR3 sequences in the sample, around 16% were seen once. Germline V lookup: CDR1 SGHDN, CDR2 FVKESK. This CDR3 is 20 amino acids long. V was pared by 4 bases and J by 2 bases, with 16 bases of the junction left unmatched. A remark on this clonotype: Its specificity is unknown.

General study points: Alpha-beta T cells present about two months after transplant were reported to originate from several hundred expanded graft clones.

Sample: PBMCs, mostly from graft donor cells, taken 360 days after TCRalphabeta/CD19-depleted stem cell transplant. J is TRBJ2-3 and V is TRBV14, with TRBD2 identical over 12 bases. The source is a boy in the first two years of life who had a stem cell transplant for Wiskott-Aldrich syndrome, so the T cells may come from the graft donor. The CDR3 sequence: CASSPKTGGLAGGPTDTQYF. The CDR3 region has the DNA TGTGCCAGCAGCCCCAAGACAGGCGGTCTAGCGGGAGGGCCCACAGATACGCAGTATTTT.